The rows below give T cell receptor beta chains drawn from one sample of a study of cytomegalovirus exposure and HLA in healthy donors. Produced via immunoSEQ multiplex PCR; TCRdb's table is partial and in-frame only. The sample has about 130,000 clones, 80% seen once. Sequencing was done on a sample of PBMCs. These receptors were obtained from a man aged 30-40 years in good health and CMV-seronegative. Both conserved end residues are part of each CDR3. D genes are given only for firm matches. The size field is filled for only some rows; it gives once, few, many or a size class.

cdr3_nt: TGCGCCAGCAGCTCGGGACAGGGACACTATGGCTACACCTTC
cdr3_aa: CASSSGQGHYGYTF
v_call: TRBV5-1
d_call: TRBD1
clone_size: NA
j_call: TRBJ1-2

cdr3_nt: TGTGCCAGCAGTTTTAGCATGTCACAGAAGGTAAACAGGGTCAATCAGCCCCAGCATTTT
cdr3_aa: CASSFSMSQKVNRVNQPQHF
v_call: TRBV28
d_call: NA
clone_size: NA
j_call: TRBJ1-5

cdr3_nt: TGTGCCAGCAGCTTAATGGAGGGCTACGAGCAGTACTTC
cdr3_aa: CASSLMEGYEQYF
v_call: TRBV7-9
d_call: NA
clone_size: NA
j_call: TRBJ2-7

cdr3_nt: TGTGCCAGCAGCCCAGGGAGGGGGGGAATTCAGTACTTC
cdr3_aa: CASSPGRGGIQYF
v_call: TRBV7-2
d_call: NA
clone_size: NA
j_call: TRBJ2-4

cdr3_nt: TGTGCCTGGAGTGCCGGCTACGAGCAGTACTTC
cdr3_aa: CAWSAGYEQYF
v_call: TRBV30
d_call: NA
clone_size: NA
j_call: TRBJ2-7

cdr3_nt: TGTGCCAGTAGTATCAGCGGGGCAGGCACCGGGGAGCTGTTTTTT
cdr3_aa: CASSISGAGTGELFF
v_call: TRBV19
d_call: TRBD2
clone_size: NA
j_call: TRBJ2-2

cdr3_nt: TGTGCCAGCAGCGTGCCAGGGTATCACGGGGAGCTGTTTTTT
cdr3_aa: CASSVPGYHGELFF
v_call: TRBV9
d_call: NA
clone_size: NA
j_call: TRBJ2-2

cdr3_nt: TGTGCCACCCTTTTGACAGGAGTTCAGCCCCAGCATTTT
cdr3_aa: CATLLTGVQPQHF
v_call: TRBV28
d_call: NA
clone_size: NA
j_call: TRBJ1-5

cdr3_nt: TGTGCCAGCTCACGGCCGGGACAGCCCCTGTTGAACACTGAAGCTTTCTTT
cdr3_aa: CASSRPGQPLLNTEAFF
v_call: TRBV18
d_call: TRBD1
clone_size: once
j_call: TRBJ1-1

cdr3_nt: TGTGCCAGCAGCTTGGGACAGGGCCTTGAAGCTTTCTTT
cdr3_aa: CASSLGQGLEAFF
v_call: TRBV7-9
d_call: TRBD1
clone_size: few
j_call: TRBJ1-1

cdr3_nt: TGTGCCAGCAGTTTTATCTTGGGCAACAGGGGGCACGAGCAGTACTTC
cdr3_aa: CASSFILGNRGHEQYF
v_call: TRBV28
d_call: TRBD1
clone_size: NA
j_call: TRBJ2-7

cdr3_nt: TGTGCCACCGCCGACAGGGGAGGTCAGCCCCAGCATTTT
cdr3_aa: CATADRGGQPQHF
v_call: TRBV7-9
d_call: TRBD1
clone_size: NA
j_call: TRBJ1-5

cdr3_nt: TGCGCCAGCAGAATGGGACAGGGGCAAAACATTCAGTACTTC
cdr3_aa: CASRMGQGQNIQYF
v_call: TRBV10-2
d_call: TRBD1
clone_size: once
j_call: TRBJ2-4

cdr3_nt: TGTGCCAGCAGCGATGGACAGCGAAACACCATATATTTT
cdr3_aa: CASSDGQRNTIYF
v_call: TRBV28
d_call: NA
clone_size: once
j_call: TRBJ1-3

cdr3_nt: TGTGCCAGCAGCGCGGGACAGGGGGCGACTGAAGCTTTCTTT
cdr3_aa: CASSAGQGATEAFF
v_call: TRBV7-2
d_call: TRBD1
clone_size: NA
j_call: TRBJ1-1

cdr3_nt: TGCAGCGCACCCACCGATCTCAGGGTGTGGTTC
cdr3_aa: CSAPTDLRVWF
v_call: TRBV29-1
d_call: NA
clone_size: NA
j_call: TRBJ1-2

cdr3_nt: TGTGCCTGGACGGCGGGGCCTGGCTACACCTTC
cdr3_aa: CAWTAGPGYTF
v_call: TRBV30
d_call: NA
clone_size: NA
j_call: TRBJ1-2

cdr3_nt: TGTGCCAGCTCACCATTGGGACAGGGAACTGAAGCTTTCTTT
cdr3_aa: CASSPLGQGTEAFF
v_call: TRBV18
d_call: TRBD1
clone_size: few
j_call: TRBJ1-1

cdr3_nt: TGTGCCAGCAGCCTAAGGGGGGAGCAGTACTTC
cdr3_aa: CASSLRGEQYF
v_call: TRBV7-6
d_call: NA
clone_size: NA
j_call: TRBJ2-7

cdr3_nt: TGTGCCAGCAGCCTGAGGGGAGGGCGCGGGACCCAGTACTTC
cdr3_aa: CASSLRGGRGTQYF
v_call: TRBV7-9
d_call: TRBD2
clone_size: NA
j_call: TRBJ2-5

cdr3_nt: TGTGCCAGCAGTGAGGGCAGAGCTAACTATGGCTACACCTTC
cdr3_aa: CASSEGRANYGYTF
v_call: TRBV2
d_call: NA
clone_size: NA
j_call: TRBJ1-2

cdr3_nt: TGCGCCAGCAGTCGAGACATGAACACTGAAGCTTTCTTT
cdr3_aa: CASSRDMNTEAFF
v_call: TRBV10-1
d_call: NA
clone_size: NA
j_call: TRBJ1-1

cdr3_nt: TGTGCCAGCAGCTTAGGGCAGGGGGCCTACGAGCAGTACTTC
cdr3_aa: CASSLGQGAYEQYF
v_call: TRBV7-2
d_call: TRBD1
clone_size: NA
j_call: TRBJ2-7

cdr3_nt: TGCGCCAGCAGCTTGGCGGACACCGGGGAGCTGTTTTTT
cdr3_aa: CASSLADTGELFF
v_call: TRBV5-1
d_call: NA
clone_size: NA
j_call: TRBJ2-2

cdr3_nt: TGTGCCAGCAGTTTAAACCGGGACAGTTACAATGAGCAGTTCTTC
cdr3_aa: CASSLNRDSYNEQFF
v_call: TRBV27
d_call: TRBD1
clone_size: NA
j_call: TRBJ2-1

cdr3_nt: TGTGCCTGGTCGTACTTAACCTACGAGCAGTACTTC
cdr3_aa: CAWSYLTYEQYF
v_call: TRBV30
d_call: NA
clone_size: NA
j_call: TRBJ2-7

cdr3_nt: TGTGCCAGCAGCTTAGCGGGTGGGACAGGGGGGCCAGATACGCAGTATTTT
cdr3_aa: CASSLAGGTGGPDTQYF
v_call: TRBV7-6
d_call: TRBD1
clone_size: NA
j_call: TRBJ2-3

cdr3_nt: TGCAGCGTTCGGACAGAGCTTAACTATGGCTACATCTTC
cdr3_aa: CSVRTELNYGYIF
v_call: TRBV29-1
d_call: NA
clone_size: NA
j_call: TRBJ1-2

cdr3_nt: TGTGCCAGCTCACTACCGGGGGGCGAGCAGTACTTC
cdr3_aa: CASSLPGGEQYF
v_call: TRBV18
d_call: TRBD2
clone_size: NA
j_call: TRBJ2-7

cdr3_nt: TGTGCCTGGAGCCCCGGGGGAGACGAGCAGTACTTC
cdr3_aa: CAWSPGGDEQYF
v_call: TRBV30
d_call: NA
clone_size: NA
j_call: TRBJ2-7

cdr3_nt: TGCGCCAGCAGCTATACAGGGGGCCTCTATGGCTACACCTTC
cdr3_aa: CASSYTGGLYGYTF
v_call: TRBV5-1
d_call: TRBD1
clone_size: NA
j_call: TRBJ1-2

cdr3_nt: TGCGCCAGCAGCTCCGGGGGGGGGTGGAGGTCCTACAATGAGCAGTTCTTC
cdr3_aa: CASSSGGGWRSYNEQFF
v_call: TRBV5-1
d_call: TRBD2
clone_size: NA
j_call: TRBJ2-1

cdr3_nt: TGTGCCTGGAGAGCGGACGGCTACGAGCAGTACTTC
cdr3_aa: CAWRADGYEQYF
v_call: TRBV30
d_call: NA
clone_size: NA
j_call: TRBJ2-7

cdr3_nt: TGTGCCAGCAGTTCAGGGGTCGGGGCTTTCTTT
cdr3_aa: CASSSGVGAFF
v_call: TRBV6-5
d_call: NA
clone_size: NA
j_call: TRBJ1-1

cdr3_nt: TGTGCCAGCATTGGGCAGGTGAGCTCCTACGAGCAGTACTTC
cdr3_aa: CASIGQVSSYEQYF
v_call: TRBV5-5
d_call: NA
clone_size: NA
j_call: TRBJ2-7

cdr3_nt: TGTGCCAGCTCACCTTATCCCGGGACACTTAGCAATCAGCCCCAGCATTTT
cdr3_aa: CASSPYPGTLSNQPQHF
v_call: TRBV18
d_call: NA
clone_size: NA
j_call: TRBJ1-5

cdr3_nt: TGTGCCAGCAGCTCCAGGGGGCTATATGGCTACACCTTC
cdr3_aa: CASSSRGLYGYTF
v_call: TRBV7-8
d_call: TRBD1
clone_size: NA
j_call: TRBJ1-2

cdr3_nt: TGTGCCATCAGTGGCGAAGCGGGGCCCTACGAGCAGTACTTC
cdr3_aa: CAISGEAGPYEQYF
v_call: TRBV10-3
d_call: TRBD2
clone_size: NA
j_call: TRBJ2-7

cdr3_nt: TGCGCCAGCAGCTTGGCCCGGGAGACCCAGTACTTC
cdr3_aa: CASSLARETQYF
v_call: TRBV5-1
d_call: NA
clone_size: NA
j_call: TRBJ2-5

cdr3_nt: TGCGCCAGCAGCCAAGATCACCAGGGGAACTATGGCTACACCTTC
cdr3_aa: CASSQDHQGNYGYTF
v_call: TRBV4-1
d_call: NA
clone_size: NA
j_call: TRBJ1-2

cdr3_nt: TGTGCCAGTACCGGACACGAGTTTGGGACCGGGGAGCTGTTTTTT
cdr3_aa: CASTGHEFGTGELFF
v_call: TRBV19
d_call: NA
clone_size: NA
j_call: TRBJ2-2

cdr3_nt: TGTGCCATCAGTGGGGGACAGGGGGGAGCAGATACGCAGTATTTT
cdr3_aa: CAISGGQGGADTQYF
v_call: TRBV10-3
d_call: TRBD1
clone_size: NA
j_call: TRBJ2-3

cdr3_nt: TGTGCCAGCAGCCCACACATAGCGGGACTTTACGAGCAGTACTTC
cdr3_aa: CASSPHIAGLYEQYF
v_call: TRBV9
d_call: TRBD2
clone_size: few
j_call: TRBJ2-7

cdr3_nt: TGTGCCAGCAGCTTACGAGGCGGGGAGCTGTTTTTT
cdr3_aa: CASSLRGGELFF
v_call: TRBV7-9
d_call: NA
clone_size: few
j_call: TRBJ2-2

cdr3_nt: TGTGCCAGCAAGGACAGGGGATGGGATAGCAATCAGCCCCAGCATTTT
cdr3_aa: CASKDRGWDSNQPQHF
v_call: TRBV28
d_call: TRBD1
clone_size: NA
j_call: TRBJ1-5

cdr3_nt: TGTGCCTGGAGAGGTGATGCGGACACTGAAGCTTTCTTT
cdr3_aa: CAWRGDADTEAFF
v_call: TRBV30
d_call: NA
clone_size: NA
j_call: TRBJ1-1

cdr3_nt: TGTGCCAGCAAGGGGATTACGCAGTATTTT
cdr3_aa: CASKGITQYF
v_call: TRBV2
d_call: NA
clone_size: NA
j_call: TRBJ2-3

cdr3_nt: TGTGCCAGCAGTGAATGGGGAGCGGGGGCCTACGAGCAGTACTTC
cdr3_aa: CASSEWGAGAYEQYF
v_call: TRBV25-1
d_call: TRBD2
clone_size: NA
j_call: TRBJ2-7